This passage covers 2 T cell receptor beta chains from one sample sequenced in a study of blood T cell repertoires in COVID-19. Here immunoSEQ multiplex PCR was the method, and the copy in TCRdb shows in-frame clones only, minus some. The table has around 100,000 clones, less than 95% seen once. Material: peripheral blood. These receptors came from a man aged 18 to 30 with COVID-19, enrolled during active disease.

V is TRBV30 and J is TRBJ2-1; D perhaps matches TRBD2 (5 bases). CDR1 is GTSNPN and CDR2 is SVGIG in the germline V gene (reference sequence). This CDR3 is built from 14 residues. The V and J ends lost 3 bases and 8 bases respectively, with 17 bases between them. This CDR3 is CAWSAVVAIDEQFF. Written as DNA, the CDR3 is TGTGCCTGGAGCGCGGTGGTAGCGATCGATGAGCAGTTCTTC.

This chain joins TRBV6-4 and TRBJ2-2, with 7 bases matching TRBD1. Trimming at V came to 10 bases and at J to 5 bases, leaving 10 bases not matched to a gene. Germline CDR1 is MRHNA and CDR2 is SNTAGT. CDR3 size: 14 residues. The CDR3 is CAIPDRPGTGELFF. Here the CDR3 DNA reads TGTGCCATCCCGGACAGGCCGGGGACCGGGGAGCTGTTTTTT.